These T cell receptor beta chains were read from a single sample in a study of blood T cell repertoires in COVID-19. Some clones are missing from TCRdb's copy, which holds only in-frame ones; the method was immunoSEQ multiplex PCR. The sample records 250,000 to 300,000 clones, 85% to 90% being singletons. The sequenced sample consisted of peripheral blood. These receptors came from a woman between 40 and 55 years old who had recovered from COVID-19. Both conserved end residues are part of each CDR3. The D gene is left open where the match is weak. Clone size is stated in some rows and not others, as once, few, many or a class when expanded.

j_gene | abundance | d_gene | v_gene | CDR3nt | CDR3aa
TRBJ2-1 | . | . | TRBV4-2 | TGTGCCAGCAGCCTTCCAAGGCGTGGCGGGGACTACAATGAGCAGTTCTTC | CASSLPRRGGDYNEQFF
TRBJ2-1 | . | . | TRBV7-7 | TGTGCTAGCAGCTTAGCACGGCACAGTGATGAGCAGTTCTTC | CASSLARHSDEQFF
TRBJ2-5 | once | TRBD2 | TRBV11-2 | TGTGCCAGCAGCTCGCCAACGAGCGGGGGGCAGACCCAGTACTTC | CASSSPTSGGQTQYF
TRBJ2-7 | . | . | TRBV18 | TGTGCCAGCTCCCCGGCTGGAGGGGACTACGAGCAGTACTTC | CASSPAGGDYEQYF
TRBJ1-2 | . | TRBD1 | TRBV9 | TGTGCCAGCAGCGTAAACAGGGGGAGCTACACCTTC | CASSVNRGSYTF
TRBJ2-5 | . | TRBD1 | TRBV4-3 | TGCGCCAGCAGCCAAGAACGGGACAGGGTCGGGGAGACCCAGTACTTC | CASSQERDRVGETQYF
TRBJ1-3 | few | . | TRBV3-1/TRBV3-2 | TGTGCCAGCTCGTGGGCCATTACGCCGAGCTCTGGAAACACCATATATTTT | CASSWAITPSSGNTIYF
TRBJ1-2 | . | TRBD1 | TRBV18 | TGTGCCAGCTCACCACCAGGACAGGGACCTGGCTACACCTTC | CASSPPGQGPGYTF
TRBJ2-5 | few | . | TRBV20-1 | TGCAGTGCTATCCCATTAGAGACCCAGTACTTC | CSAIPLETQYF
TRBJ2-7 | few | . | TRBV5-4 | TGTGCCAGCAGCTTGGACGCTGGAGGGAAGTACTTC | CASSLDAGGKYF
TRBJ2-3 | few | TRBD1 | TRBV27 | TGTGCCACCTCGCCCGACAGGGCTACAGATACGCAGTATTTT | CATSPDRATDTQYF
TRBJ1-6 | . | . | TRBV4-2 | TGTGCCAGCAGCCAACTGGGGGGAGAGGAGTCACCCCTCCACTTT | CASSQLGGEESPLHF
TRBJ1-2 | . | . | TRBV7-9 | TGTGCCAGCAGCTTGACCTATAGACCGGAGACCTATGGCTACACCTTC | CASSLTYRPETYGYTF
TRBJ1-4 | . | . | TRBV11-2 | TGTGCCAGCAGCCCAAAGCTGGGGGGAACTAATGAAAAACTGTTTTTT | CASSPKLGGTNEKLFF
TRBJ2-3 | . | TRBD2 | TRBV11-2 | TGTGCCAGCAGTCGAATCCAAACTAGCGGGGCAGCAGATACGCAGTATTTT | CASSRIQTSGAADTQYF
TRBJ2-7 | . | . | TRBV7-9 | TGTGCCAGCAGCTCGGCCAGGTCCTACGAGCAGTACTTC | CASSSARSYEQYF
TRBJ2-1 | . | . | TRBV6-4 | TGTGCCAGCAGTGACCTCGGGGGGCCATACAATGAGCAGTTCTTC | CASSDLGGPYNEQFF
TRBJ1-2 | . | . | TRBV7-9 | TGTGCCAGCAGCTTAAACAACAGGGAGTACGGCTACACCTTC | CASSLNNREYGYTF
TRBJ2-5 | . | . | TRBV11-3 | TGTGCCAGCAGCTTAGGACGCGCAGGAACCCAGTACTTC | CASSLGRAGTQYF
TRBJ2-5 | . | . | TRBV3-1/TRBV3-2 | TGTGCCAGCAGCCAAGCGATATTGACTAGACCAGAGACCCAGTACTTC | CASSQAILTRPETQYF
TRBJ1-1 | . | . | TRBV12-3/TRBV12-4 | TGTGCCAGCAGTCGAGGCAGGGTTACTGAAGCTTTCTTT | CASSRGRVTEAFF
TRBJ2-3 | . | TRBD2 | TRBV9 | TGTGCCAGCAGGACGATGACTAGCCCAACAGATACGCAGTATTTT | CASRTMTSPTDTQYF
TRBJ1-2 | . | TRBD1 | TRBV5-4 | TGTGCCAGCAGCCCCGGACAGGGATTTTCTGGCTACACCTTC | CASSPGQGFSGYTF
TRBJ2-5 | . | TRBD2 | TRBV29-1 | TGCAGCGTTGAAGATGGCGGGGGCCAAGAGACCCAGTACTTC | CSVEDGGGQETQYF
TRBJ1-1 | . | TRBD1 | TRBV5-1 | TGCGCCAGCAGGGAACGACAGGGGAAGACTGAAGCTTTCTTT | CASRERQGKTEAFF
TRBJ2-2 | . | TRBD2 | TRBV5-1 | TGCGCCAGCAGCTTAACGGCGGGGGCGAACACCGGGGAGCTGTTTTTT | CASSLTAGANTGELFF
TRBJ1-5 | . | TRBD1 | TRBV6-2/TRBV6-3 | TGTGCCAGCAGCCGCGGACAGGGGATTATGGCCCAGCATTTT | CASSRGQGIMAQHF
TRBJ2-5 | . | TRBD1 | TRBV5-1 | TGCGCCAGCAGACGGGACAGGGGGCCCGAGACCCAGTACTTC | CASRRDRGPETQYF
TRBJ1-1 | once | . | TRBV7-3 | TGTGCCAGCAGCCGGTTCGGGGAGCCAGGCACTGAAGCTTTCTTT | CASSRFGEPGTEAFF
TRBJ1-1 | . | TRBD1 | TRBV11-2 | TGTGCCAGCAGCTTAGATGCGGGACAGGGTAAAGCTTTCTTT | CASSLDAGQGKAFF
TRBJ2-1 | . | . | TRBV5-4 | TGTGCCAGCAGCCATGAAGACAGAAATAAAGAGCAGTTCTTC | CASSHEDRNKEQFF
TRBJ2-1 | . | TRBD1 | TRBV7-9 | TGTGCCAGCAACTCTAGGTCGACAGGGCACTACAATGAGCAGTTCTTC | CASNSRSTGHYNEQFF
TRBJ2-7 | . | . | TRBV5-5 | TGTGCCAGCAGCTTGGAACCGGAGGTCTCCTACGAGCAGTACTTC | CASSLEPEVSYEQYF
TRBJ2-3 | . | TRBD2 | TRBV7-7 | TGTGCCAGCAGCCCGGGGGGGGATGTCGTTACGCAGTATTTT | CASSPGGDVVTQYF
TRBJ1-6 | . | . | TRBV6-5 | TGTGCCAGCAGCCAGAATTCACCCCTCCACTTT | CASSQNSPLHF
TRBJ1-5 | . | . | TRBV18 | TGTGCCAGCTCACCACCGGGCCTCAGTAGCAATCAGCCCCAGCATTTT | CASSPPGLSSNQPQHF
TRBJ1-6 | . | . | TRBV7-2 | TGTGCCAGCAGCTTGGGGAGTAGGAGTTCACCCCTCCACTTT | CASSLGSRSSPLHF
TRBJ1-1 | . | . | TRBV20-1 | TGCAGTGCTAGTGGGCCGAACACTGAAGCTTTCTTT | CSASGPNTEAFF
TRBJ2-5 | . | . | TRBV21-1 | TGTGCCAGCAGCCTCCCTATTCAGGGGGCTGAGACCCAGTACTTC | CASSLPIQGAETQYF
TRBJ1-2 | . | TRBD1 | TRBV19 | TGTGCCAGTAGTGCCCACAGGGGGGACCGGGACTATGGCTACACCTTC | CASSAHRGDRDYGYTF
TRBJ1-4 | . | . | TRBV5-1 | TGCGCCAGCAGCTCCGTAGGGGCAGCAACTAATGAAAAACTGTTTTTT | CASSSVGAATNEKLFF